One and the same sample provided the 25 T cell receptor beta chains below, sequenced in a study of T cell responses to AZD1222 COVID-19 vaccine. Sequencing was performed with immunoSEQ multiplex PCR; in TCRdb, only in-frame clones are kept and a portion is missing. Of 150,000 or so clones in the sample, 90% to 95% were seen once. The sequencing used peripheral blood, collected on day 0 of AZD1222 vaccination. The source is an adult in good health.

This chain joins TRBV5-1 and TRBJ1-5; D remains unclear. Looked up from germline, CDR1 is SGHRS and CDR2 is YFSETQ. The CDR3 has 13 amino acids. V lost 1 base to trimming and J lost 4 bases, with 6 bases between them. The DNA of the CDR3 is TGCGCCAGCAGCTTGTCGGGGAATCAGCCCCAGCATTTT. Its protein product is CASSLSGNQPQHF.

The chain recombines TRBV7-2 with TRBJ2-7, with 10 nucleotides matching TRBD2. The ends lost 1 base at V and 3 bases at J; junction bases unmatched: 0. Per the germline V gene, CDR1 is SGHTA and CDR2 is FQGNSA. CDR3 length: 14 amino acids. The CDR3 region has the DNA TGTGCCAGCAGCTTAGGACTAGCGGGCTACGAGCAGTACTTC. Its protein product is CASSLGLAGYEQYF.

J is TRBJ1-5 and V is TRBV6-6, with TRBD1 identical over 8 bases. This CDR3 has 17 amino acids. The V gene end was trimmed by 5 bases and the J gene end by 0 bases; junction bases not matched to a gene: 9. CDR1 and CDR2 from the germline V gene are MNHNY and SVGAGI (reference sequence). The chain's CDR3 is CASSRTGSLYSNQPQHF. Here the CDR3 DNA reads TGTGCCAGCAGTCGGACAGGGTCCCTTTATAGCAATCAGCCCCAGCATTTT.

This clone was observed once. The chain employs TRBV3-1 (or the pseudogene TRBV3-2) and TRBJ2-1; TRBD2 aligns across 8 bases. From germline, CDR1 is LGHDT and CDR2 YNNKEL (reference sequence). The CDR3 has 15 residues. Germline trimming cut 1 base from V and 4 bases from J; bases unmatched to any gene: 3. CDR3 sequence reads: CASSQVAGTYNEQFF. CDR3 nucleotides: TGTGCCAGCAGCCAAGTAGCGGGGACTTACAATGAGCAGTTCTTC.

This clone was counted once. J is TRBJ2-1 and V is TRBV29-1, with 9 bases that match TRBD1. V trimming: 8 bases; J trimming: 6 bases; junction bases outside the gene matches: 8. The CDR3 sequence is 13 residues long. The germline V gene has CDR1 SQVTM and CDR2 ANQGSEA. The CDR3 loop reads CSTRDREANEQFF. For the CDR3, the DNA is TGCAGCACCCGGGACAGGGAGGCCAATGAGCAGTTCTTC.

This sequence joins TRBV5-1 and TRBJ2-5; 12 nucleotides line up with TRBD2. This CDR3 region has 17 residues. CDR1 is SGHRS and CDR2 is YFSETQ in the germline V gene. V was pared by 2 bases and J by 5 bases, with 10 bases of the junction left unmatched. CDR3 loop: CASSLEPSGGAGETQYF. The CDR3 nucleotides are TGCGCCAGCAGCTTAGAACCTAGCGGGGGGGCCGGGGAGACCCAGTACTTC.

This sequence joins TRBV5-4 and TRBJ2-7; D perhaps matches TRBD2 (6 bases). V was shortened by 4 bases and J by 2 bases, with 13 bases between the two germline ends. The CDR3 loop spans 14 amino acids. Germline V gene data show CDR1 as SGHNT and CDR2 as YYREEE (reference sequence). The CDR3 reads CASSRWDSTYEQYF. The CDR3 bases are TGTGCCAGCAGCCGCTGGGACTCTACCTACGAGCAGTACTTC. Drawing the rest from reference TRBV5-4 and TRBJ2-7, the complete variable domain is ETGVTQSPTHLIKTRGQQVTLRCSSQSGHNTVSWYQQALGQGPQFIFQYYREEENGRGNFPPRFSGLQFPNYSSELNVNALELDDSALYLCASSRWDSTYEQYFGPGTRLTVT.

The chain is built from TRBV10-3 and TRBJ1-1; D remains ambiguous. CDR3 length: 13 residues. Trimming stripped 0 bases from V and 1 base from J, with 3 bases between. Germline V gene sequence: CDR1 ENHRY, CDR2 SYGVKD. Written as DNA, the CDR3 is TGTGCCATCAGTGAGTCGGGGAACACTGAAGCTTTCTTT. Translated, it gives CAISESGNTEAFF.

The V and J genes are TRBV4-2 and TRBJ1-1; D possibly corresponds to TRBD1 (6 bases). There are 16 residues in the CDR3. Germline V CDR1 and CDR2: LGHNA, YNFKEQ. V gave up 3 bases and J gave up 3 bases, with 17 bases separating them. Here the CDR3 DNA reads TGTGCCAGCAGCCACAGGTCAGACAGGCCCCACACTGAAGCTTTCTTT. Its protein is CASSHRSDRPHTEAFF.

This chain joins TRBV7-3 and TRBJ1-1; D gene uncertain. V was clipped by 1 base and J by 5 bases, with 8 bases between them. CDR1 and CDR2 (germline): SGHTA, FQGTGA. The CDR3 is 13 residues long. Here the CDR3 reads CASSLMFTTEAFF. CDR3 DNA sequence: TGTGCCAGCAGCTTAATGTTCACTACTGAAGCTTTCTTT.

The chain has TRBV19 and TRBJ2-2, with a tentative D call TRBD2 (5 bases). The CDR3 extends over 15 amino acids. V was clipped by 5 bases and J by 4 bases, with 14 bases between them. Germline assignment: CDR1 LNHDA and CDR2 SQIVND (reference sequence). As DNA, the CDR3 is TGTGCCAGTAGTGCCCAGAGCGGTTCCACCGGGGAGCTGTTTTTT. Translation: CASSAQSGSTGELFF.

The genes are TRBV5-1 and TRBJ2-7, with TRBD1 matching over 8 bases. This CDR3 has 15 amino acids. Per germline, CDR1 SGHRS and CDR2 YFSETQ. Losses at the gene ends were 3 bases for V and 5 bases for J; bases not matched to a gene: 10. DNA of the CDR3: TGCGCCAGCAGCTCCACGGACAGGGTAGTACACGAGCAGTACTTC. As protein: CASSSTDRVVHEQYF.

The V gene is TRBV6-2 or TRBV6-3, the J gene TRBJ2-7; weak D call: TRBD2 (7 bases). CDR3 size: 16 residues. Germline V gives CDR1 MNHEY, CDR2 SVGEGT. Trimming took 2 bases from V and 6 from J, leaving 20 bases between them. The CDR3 nucleotides read TGTGCCAGCAGTTACGATTTCGGGGGGCGAGGACGCGAGCAGTACTTC. Translated: CASSYDFGGRGREQYF.

V usage is TRBV7-8 and J usage is TRBJ2-5; D is uncertain. The CDR3 has 12 amino acids. Trimming took off 5 bases at V and 5 bases at J, with 9 bases between the two ends. The germline gives CDR1 SGHVS, CDR2 FQNEAQ. Here the CDR3 reads CASSPDRETQYF. The DNA for the CDR3 is TGTGCCAGCAGCCCAGACCGGGAGACCCAGTACTTC.

The chain combines TRBV4-3 with TRBJ1-2, with D unresolved. The CDR3 extends over 13 amino acids. The germline gives CDR1 LGHNA, CDR2 YSLEER. Trimming took off 2 bases at V and 6 bases at J, with 10 bases between the two ends. Here the CDR3 reads CASSQHAEDGYTF. The CDR3 DNA sequence: TGCGCCAGCAGCCAACATGCTGAGGATGGCTACACCTTC.

CDR3: CASTPKDGEQFF. The DNA of the CDR3 is TGCGCCAGCACCCCTAAGGATGGTGAGCAGTTCTTC. The gene calls are TRBV5-1 and TRBJ2-1; D unclear. CDR1 and CDR2 (germline): SGHRS, YFSETQ. The CDR3 sequence is 12 residues long. V dropped 6 bases and J dropped 9 bases, with 13 bases sitting between them.

This clone is a singleton in its sample. This chain links TRBV5-1 with TRBJ2-7; unclear D gene. Germline CDR1 and CDR2: SGHRS and YFSETQ. V was shortened by 3 bases and J by 7 bases, with 20 bases between the two germline ends. The CDR3 consists of 15 residues. The CDR3 DNA reads as TGCGCCAGCAGCTCCCGATATGAACCAGGATGGGAGCAGTACTTC. It yields the protein CASSSRYEPGWEQYF.

This clone was seen once. The chain recombines TRBV15 with TRBJ1-4, with D tentatively TRBD1 (5 bases). V was clipped by 0 bases and J by 0 bases, with 11 bases between them. Germline CDR1 LNHNV, CDR2 YYDKDF (reference sequence). The CDR3 runs to 17 residues. This chain's CDR3 is CATSREATATTNEKLFF. The CDR3 DNA sequence: TGTGCCACCAGCAGAGAGGCGACAGCTACAACTAATGAAAAACTGTTTTTT.

V is TRBV2 and J is TRBJ2-5; a possible D gene is TRBD1 (6 bases). CDR1 is SNHLY, CDR2 FYNNEI, per germline. Trimming removed 4 bases at V and 5 bases at J, with 14 bases between. The CDR3 spans 14 residues. This CDR3 is CASSAARGGETQYF. The CDR3 nucleotides read TGTGCCAGCAGTGCGGCCAGGGGTGGGGAGACCCAGTACTTC. Supplemented by reference TRBV2 and TRBJ2-5, the full variable domain reads EPEVTQTPSHQVTQMGQEVILRCVPISNHLYFYWYRQILGQKVEFLVSFYNNEISEKSEIFDDQFSVERPDGSNFTLKIRSTKLEDSAMYFCASSAARGGETQYFGPGTRLLVL.

The J gene is TRBJ2-2, the V gene TRBV6-4, with 9 positions matching TRBD1. The CDR3 is 15 residues long. Germline CDR1 is MRHNA and CDR2 is SNTAGT. J lost 5 bases, V lost 3 bases, and 4 bases had no gene match. The CDR3 nucleotides are TGTGCCAGCAGTGAGGGACAGGGCCTAACCGGGGAGCTGTTTTTT. Translated, it gives CASSEGQGLTGELFF.

The chain couples TRBV7-2 to TRBJ2-3; D not certain. This CDR3 has 14 amino acids. V was shortened by 1 base and J by 2 bases, with 7 bases between the two germline ends. Germline V gives CDR1 SGHTA, CDR2 FQGNSA. The CDR3: CASSLELHTDTQYF. DNA for the CDR3: TGTGCCAGCAGCTTAGAGCTCCACACAGATACGCAGTATTTT.

The chain employs TRBV7-2 and TRBJ2-7; no clear D gene. V shed 5 bases and J shed 0 bases, with 17 bases lying between them. Germline-derived CDR1 and CDR2 are SGHTA and FQGNSA. This CDR3 region has 16 residues. CDR3 nucleotide sequence: TGTGCCAGCAGCGCCTTTTCTCTTCCGGTCTCCTACGAGCAGTACTTC. This sequence encodes CASSAFSLPVSYEQYF. The full variable domain, with the rest looked up from reference TRBV7-2 and TRBJ2-7, is GAGVSQSPSNKVTEKGKDVELRCDPISGHTALYWYRQSLGQGLEFLIYFQGNSAPDKSGLPSDRFSAERTGGSVSTLTIQRTQQEDSAVYLCASSAFSLPVSYEQYFGPGTRLTVT.

V usage is TRBV5-4 and J usage is TRBJ2-2; TRBD1 is a possible D gene (6 bases). CDR3 length equals 15 residues. Trimming shortened V by 3 bases and J by 6 bases, and 15 bases separated the two germline ends. CDR1 and CDR2 (germline): SGHNT, YYREEE (reference sequence). As DNA, the CDR3 is TGTGCCAGCAGCTCAGAACAGGGATGGGCCGGGGAGCTGTTTTTT. It codes for CASSSEQGWAGELFF. Full variable domain (missing parts from reference TRBV5-4 and TRBJ2-2): ETGVTQSPTHLIKTRGQQVTLRCSSQSGHNTVSWYQQALGQGPQFIFQYYREEENGRGNFPPRFSGLQFPNYSSELNVNALELDDSALYLCASSSEQGWAGELFFGEGSRLTVL.

The chain couples TRBV6-1 to TRBJ1-4, with TRBD1 identical over 7 bases. J lost 5 bases, V lost 1 base, and 1 base had no gene match. CDR3 length: 14 amino acids. Germline V gene sequence: CDR1 MNHNS, CDR2 SASEGT. The CDR3 is CASSEGQGNEKLFF. The CDR3 DNA follows: TGTGCCAGCAGTGAAGGACAGGGCAATGAAAAACTGTTTTTT.

V usage is TRBV9 and J usage is TRBJ2-5, with a weak D call TRBD2 (5 bases). The germline CDR1 and CDR2 sequences are SGDLS and YYNGEE. The CDR3 contains 14 residues. V gave up 0 bases and J gave up 5 bases, with 11 bases separating them. The CDR3 DNA is TGTGCCAGCAGCGTAGCCCGGAGAGGGGAGACCCAGTACTTC. Amino acids: CASSVARRGETQYF.